The next 29 T cell receptor beta chains were all read from a single sample in a study of glioma-infiltrating T cells after dendritic cell vaccination. Some clones are missing from TCRdb's copy, which holds only in-frame ones; the method was immunoSEQ multiplex PCR. The sample lists roughly 96,000 clones; around three quarters were seen once. The starting material was blood, obtained before dendritic cell vaccination. These receptors were taken from a human donor with glioblastoma.

The chain carries TRBV19 and TRBJ2-2; 7 nucleotides agree with TRBD1. Trimming at V came to 7 bases and at J to 4 bases, leaving 9 bases not matched to a gene. Germline V CDR1 and CDR2: LNHDA, SQIVND (reference sequence). CDR3 length: 15 amino acids. The chain's CDR3 is CASINRGGSTGELFF. CDR3 nucleotides: TGTGCCAGTATCAATCGAGGGGGCTCCACCGGGGAGCTGTTTTTT.

The gene calls are TRBV7-6 and TRBJ1-1; D uncertain. V was cut by 1 base and J by 2 bases, with 8 bases left in between. The CDR3 has 14 residues. Germline CDR1 and CDR2: SGHVS and FNYEAQ. CDR3 protein: CASSLGGFNTEAFF. The CDR3, as DNA: TGTGCCAGCAGCTTAGGAGGGTTTAACACTGAAGCTTTCTTT. The full variable domain, with the rest looked up from reference TRBV7-6 and TRBJ1-1, is GAGVSQSPRYKVTKRGQDVALRCDPISGHVSLYWYRQALGQGPEFLTYFNYEAQQDKSGLPNDRFSAERPEGSISTLTIQRTEQRDSAMYRCASSLGGFNTEAFFGQGTRLTVV.

This clone was seen just once. The rearrangement links TRBV5-1 to TRBJ2-3; 8 bases agree with TRBD1. Germline-derived CDR1 and CDR2 are SGHRS and YFSETQ. The CDR3 runs to 15 residues. V shed 7 bases and J 4 bases; nucleotides not matched to a gene: 11. The CDR3 DNA reads as TGCGCCAGCGAAGACAGGGGCGGGGATCCAGATACGCAGTATTTT. Its protein product is CASEDRGGDPDTQYF.

The chain links TRBV30 to TRBJ2-1; D unresolved. V was cut by 3 bases and J by 3 bases, with 3 bases left in between. This CDR3 contains 11 residues. Germline V lookup: CDR1 GTSNPN, CDR2 SVGIG (reference sequence). The CDR3 is CAWRRYNEQFF. The DNA for the CDR3 is TGTGCCTGGAGGCGCTACAATGAGCAGTTCTTC. Using reference TRBV30 and TRBJ2-1 for the parts outside the CDR3, the full variable domain is SQTIHQWPATLVQPVGSPLSLECTVEGTSNPNLYWYRQAAGRGLQLLFYSVGIGQISSEVPQNLSASRPQDRQFILSSKKLLLSDSGFYLCAWRRYNEQFFGPGTRLTVL.

This chain connects TRBV10-2 to TRBJ2-3; TRBD1 matches at 7 bases. The CDR3 has 14 residues. CDR1 is WSHSY, CDR2 SAAADI, per germline. V dropped 2 bases and J dropped 1; count of bases not matched to a gene: 0. The CDR3 DNA is TGCGCCAGCAGTGAGGGGACAGGCACAGATACGCAGTATTTT. Translation: CASSEGTGTDTQYF.

The sample holds a few counts of this clone. This chain uses TRBV5-4 with TRBJ2-2; 7 bases are a match to TRBD2. J gave up 6 bases and V 0 bases, and 5 bases lay outside the gene matches. Germline V gene lookup returns CDR1 SGHNT and CDR2 YYREEE (reference sequence). The CDR3 has 15 amino acids. The CDR3 protein is CASSLEAGVPGELFF. The CDR3, as DNA: TGTGCCAGCAGCTTGGAGGCGGGGGTCCCCGGGGAGCTGTTTTTT.

This chain connects TRBV5-1 to TRBJ1-1, with 10 positions matching TRBD1. Germline V gene lookup returns CDR1 SGHRS and CDR2 YFSETQ. V was pared by 4 bases and J by 6 bases, with 12 bases of the junction left unmatched. This CDR3 has 16 residues. This chain's CDR3 is CASSRQGDRGQAEAFF. CDR3 nucleotide sequence: TGCGCCAGCAGCCGACAAGGTGACAGGGGGCAGGCTGAAGCTTTCTTT. The entire variable domain, with the rest obtained from reference TRBV5-1 and TRBJ1-1, is as follows: KAGVTQTPRYLIKTRGQQVTLSCSPISGHRSVSWYQQTPGQGLQFLFEYFSETQRNKGNFPGRFSGRQFSNSRSEMNVSTLELGDSALYLCASSRQGDRGQAEAFFGQGTRLTVV.

CDR3 amino acids: CASSWGVDYGYTF. For the CDR3, the DNA is TGTGCCAGCAGCTGGGGGGTAGATTATGGCTACACCTTC. The V call is TRBV7-2, the J call TRBJ1-2, with D possibly matching TRBD1 (5 bases). There are 13 residues in the CDR3. Germline CDR1 SGHTA, CDR2 FQGNSA. The V gene lost 4 bases and the J gene lost 5 bases, with 11 bases spanning the gap.

This clone was seen a few times. The genes are TRBV19 and TRBJ2-1; 14 bases fit TRBD2. Looked up from germline, CDR1 is LNHDA and CDR2 is SQIVND (reference sequence). The CDR3 is made up of 14 amino acids. With V trimmed by 5 bases and J by 13 bases, 7 bases remained unmatched. CDR3 nucleotide sequence: TGTGCCAGTAGTCCCCGACTAGCGGGAGGGCATCAGTTCTTC. It translates to CASSPRLAGGHQFF. Based on the CDR3 plus reference TRBV19 and TRBJ2-1, the full variable domain is DGGITQSPKYLFRKEGQNVTLSCEQNLNHDAMYWYRQDPGQGLRLIYYSQIVNDFQKGDIAEGYSVSREKKESFPLTVTSAQKNPTAFYLCASSPRLAGGHQFFGPGTRLTVL.

This clone came up once. The rearrangement uses TRBV6-1 and TRBJ2-3; 8 bases map to TRBD1. Per germline, CDR1 MNHNS and CDR2 SASEGT. This CDR3 contains 14 residues. V dropped 4 bases and J dropped 4; count of bases not matched to a gene: 4. CDR3 residues: CASSGRQGSDTQYF. CDR3 DNA sequence: TGTGCCAGCAGTGGCCGACAGGGGTCAGATACGCAGTATTTT.

CDR3 loop: CASSYILGQGIAKNIQYF. CDR3 in DNA: TGCGCCAGCAGTTATATACTTGGACAGGGGATAGCCAAAAACATTCAGTACTTC. V and J are TRBV5-1 and TRBJ2-4; 9 bases agree with TRBD1. V gave up 5 bases and J gave up 0 bases; unmatched junction bases: 12. The CDR3 length is 18 residues. Germline loops: CDR1 SGHRS, CDR2 YFSETQ.

This sequence joins TRBV5-4 and TRBJ2-1; D perhaps matches TRBD2 (6 bases). CDR3 length: 16 residues. The V gene lost 4 bases and the J gene lost 4 bases, with 18 bases spanning the gap. CDR1 SGHNT and CDR2 YYREEE come from the germline V gene (reference sequence). CDR3 loop: CASSHEGRLFYNEQFF. The CDR3 nucleotides are TGTGCCAGCAGCCACGAGGGGAGGCTTTTTTACAATGAGCAGTTCTTC.

The chain links TRBV19 to TRBJ2-3; TRBD1 matches at 8 bases. Germline lookup yields CDR1 LNHDA and CDR2 SQIVND (reference sequence). The CDR3 runs 16 residues. J gave up 5 bases and V 3 bases, and 10 bases lay outside the gene matches. The CDR3 loop reads CASSMNGQGAIDTQYF. The CDR3 DNA follows: TGTGCCAGTAGTATGAATGGGCAGGGGGCAATAGATACGCAGTATTTT.

This sequence joins TRBV11-2 and TRBJ2-3; 11 nucleotides line up with TRBD2. This CDR3 comprises 15 residues. Germline CDR1 reads SGHAT; CDR2 reads FQNNGV. Trimming cost V 1 base and J 5 bases; bases outside gene matches: 2. This CDR3 reads CASSLGLAGIDTQYF. CDR3 coding DNA: TGTGCCAGCAGCTTAGGACTAGCGGGAATAGATACGCAGTATTTT.

On this clone itself: At one of its ends the junction is not consistent with the germline gene, which may arise from a read error. The V call is TRBV12-5, the J call TRBJ2-7; D remains ambiguous. The CDR3 extends over 14 amino acids. CDR1 and CDR2 from the germline V gene are LGHNT and FRNRAP. The CDR3 bases are TGTGCTACTTCCAACCAGGCATTCTCCGACGAGCAGTACTTC. The encoded protein is CATSNQAFSDEQYF.

This sequence joins TRBV7-8 and TRBJ1-1; 10 bases align to TRBD1. The ends lost 1 base at V and 2 bases at J; junction bases unmatched: 7. In germline, CDR1 is SGHVS, CDR2 FQNEAQ. The CDR3 sequence is 17 residues long. In DNA form, the CDR3 reads TGTGCCAGCAGCTTAGGGACAGGGGGAAGGGAAAACACTGAAGCTTTCTTT. It codes for CASSLGTGGRENTEAFF. The complete variable domain, with remaining parts taken from reference TRBV7-8 and TRBJ1-1, reads GAGVSQSPRYKVAKRGQDVALRCDPISGHVSLFWYQQALGQGPEFLTYFQNEAQLDKSGLPSDRFFAERPEGSVSTLKIQRTQQEDSAVYLCASSLGTGGRENTEAFFGQGTRLTVV.

This clone was detected a few times. The chain links TRBV6-1 to TRBJ1-2; no definite D call. V lost 0 bases to trimming and J lost 4 bases, with 12 bases between them. CDR1 is MNHNS, CDR2 SASEGT, per germline. This CDR3 is 15 amino acids long. The CDR3 here is CASSEAPGLGYGYTF. For the CDR3, the DNA is TGTGCCAGCAGTGAAGCTCCCGGTCTTGGCTATGGCTACACCTTC.

This sequence joins TRBV4-1 and TRBJ2-1, with 12 bases that match TRBD2. Germline values: CDR1 MGHRA, CDR2 YSYEKL. With V trimmed by 4 bases and J by 4 bases, 5 bases remained unmatched. The CDR3 extends over 16 amino acids. CDR3 protein: CASSPPGLAGYNEQFF. The CDR3, as DNA: TGCGCCAGCAGCCCCCCGGGACTAGCGGGTTACAATGAGCAGTTCTTC.

V and J are TRBV29-1 and TRBJ1-1, with TRBD1 matching 10 bases. Germline V gives CDR1 SQVTM, CDR2 ANQGSEA. V shed 5 bases, J shed 5 bases, and the junction held 11 bases outside the gene matches. This CDR3 is built from 15 residues. The CDR3 sequence is CSVKSGTGDGTEAFF. CDR3 nucleotides: TGCAGCGTTAAGAGCGGGACAGGGGATGGGACTGAAGCTTTCTTT.

This chain joins TRBV5-1 and TRBJ2-5; 8 bases line up with TRBD1. The CDR3 extends over 15 amino acids. Trimming cost V 4 bases and J 1 base; bases outside gene matches: 6. CDR1 and CDR2 from the germline V gene are SGHRS and YFSETQ. The CDR3 loop reads CASSKNGQGQETQYF. In DNA form, the CDR3 reads TGCGCCAGCAGCAAAAACGGACAGGGCCAAGAGACCCAGTACTTC. Variable domain in full (rest from reference TRBV5-1 and TRBJ2-5): KAGVTQTPRYLIKTRGQQVTLSCSPISGHRSVSWYQQTPGQGLQFLFEYFSETQRNKGNFPGRFSGRQFSNSRSEMNVSTLELGDSALYLCASSKNGQGQETQYFGPGTRLLVL.

This rearrangement joins TRBV13 to TRBJ2-7; 7 nucleotides agree with TRBD2. Germline assignment: CDR1 PRHDT and CDR2 FYEKMQ (reference sequence). Trimming cost V 0 bases and J 4 bases; bases outside gene matches: 6. The CDR3 spans 15 residues. Here the CDR3 DNA reads TGTGCCAGCAGCTTAGGGCGGGAGATCTCTTACGAGCAGTACTTC. Residues: CASSLGREISYEQYF.

The rearrangement joins TRBV5-1 to TRBJ2-7, with 8 bases lining up with TRBD2. The V gene's germline CDR1 is SGHRS and CDR2 YFSETQ. V shed 2 bases, J shed 4 bases, and the junction held 14 bases outside the gene matches. The length of the CDR3 is 17 residues. CDR3 amino acids: CASSFVASGYKLYEQYF. The CDR3 DNA sequence: TGCGCCAGCAGCTTTGTCGCTAGCGGGTACAAACTATACGAGCAGTACTTC.

The chain uses TRBV9 and TRBJ1-5; possibly TRBD1 for D (5 bases). The length of the CDR3 is 16 residues. V was clipped by 3 bases and J by 7 bases, with 20 bases between them. The germline V gene encodes CDR1 SGDLS and CDR2 YYNGEE. The CDR3 spells CASSGGTGVLGQPQHF. In nucleotides, the CDR3 is TGTGCCAGCAGCGGAGGTACGGGGGTATTGGGGCAGCCCCAGCATTTT.

This chain connects TRBV7-3 to TRBJ1-1; D remains unclear. There are 14 residues in the CDR3. Germline V lookup: CDR1 SGHTA, CDR2 FQGTGA. Trimming pared 5 bases from V and 5 bases from J, leaving 15 bases between. CDR3 residues: CASSQVGGVTEAFF. The CDR3 DNA is TGTGCCAGCAGCCAAGTCGGCGGGGTAACTGAAGCTTTCTTT.

This chain joins TRBV6-1 and TRBJ1-2; 11 bases are a match to TRBD1. CDR1 and CDR2 (germline): MNHNS, SASEGT. Germline trimming cut 2 bases from V and 6 bases from J; bases unmatched to any gene: 8. The CDR3 has 16 residues. The CDR3 sequence is CASSERGDRGFHGYTF. CDR3 DNA sequence: TGTGCCAGCAGTGAACGGGGGGACAGGGGGTTTCATGGCTACACCTTC.

V gene TRBV5-1 combines with J gene TRBJ2-3; 8 bases match TRBD1. J gave up 0 bases and V 0 bases, and 6 bases lay outside the gene matches. CDR1 SGHRS and CDR2 YFSETQ come from the germline V gene. This CDR3 region has 17 residues. In DNA form, the CDR3 reads TGCGCCAGCAGCTTGGACCCAGGGGGCATGAGCACAGATACGCAGTATTTT. Translating gives CASSLDPGGMSTDTQYF.

The V gene is TRBV28, the J gene TRBJ1-5, with 7 bases fitting TRBD1. Germline lookup yields CDR1 MDHEN and CDR2 SYDVKM. V was clipped by 6 bases and J by 4 bases; unmatched bases: 3. This CDR3 region has 13 residues. This chain's CDR3 is CASSPTGNQPQHF. The CDR3, as DNA: TGTGCCAGCAGCCCGACAGGGAATCAGCCCCAGCATTTT.

This clone has just one count. The chain recombines TRBV19 with TRBJ1-3, with D possibly being TRBD1 (5 bases). CDR3 size: 14 residues. Germline V gives CDR1 LNHDA, CDR2 SQIVND (reference sequence). The V gene lost 2 bases and the J gene lost 4 bases, with 9 bases spanning the gap. The CDR3 DNA reads as TGTGCCAGTAGTATAAGGGGCTTCGGAAACACCATATATTTT. As protein: CASSIRGFGNTIYF. Full variable domain (rest looked up from reference TRBV19 and TRBJ1-3): DGGITQSPKYLFRKEGQNVTLSCEQNLNHDAMYWYRQDPGQGLRLIYYSQIVNDFQKGDIAEGYSVSREKKESFPLTVTSAQKNPTAFYLCASSIRGFGNTIYFGEGSWLTVV.

The sample holds one count of this clone. The chain combines TRBV18 with TRBJ1-1; a possible D gene is TRBD1 (5 bases). The CDR3 totals 15 residues. Trimming cost V 1 base and J 2 bases, with 11 bases left between them. Germline loops: CDR1 KGHSH, CDR2 LQKENI. The CDR3 here is CASSPRRGVNTEAFF. The CDR3 DNA follows: TGTGCCAGCTCACCACGGAGGGGAGTCAACACTGAAGCTTTCTTT.